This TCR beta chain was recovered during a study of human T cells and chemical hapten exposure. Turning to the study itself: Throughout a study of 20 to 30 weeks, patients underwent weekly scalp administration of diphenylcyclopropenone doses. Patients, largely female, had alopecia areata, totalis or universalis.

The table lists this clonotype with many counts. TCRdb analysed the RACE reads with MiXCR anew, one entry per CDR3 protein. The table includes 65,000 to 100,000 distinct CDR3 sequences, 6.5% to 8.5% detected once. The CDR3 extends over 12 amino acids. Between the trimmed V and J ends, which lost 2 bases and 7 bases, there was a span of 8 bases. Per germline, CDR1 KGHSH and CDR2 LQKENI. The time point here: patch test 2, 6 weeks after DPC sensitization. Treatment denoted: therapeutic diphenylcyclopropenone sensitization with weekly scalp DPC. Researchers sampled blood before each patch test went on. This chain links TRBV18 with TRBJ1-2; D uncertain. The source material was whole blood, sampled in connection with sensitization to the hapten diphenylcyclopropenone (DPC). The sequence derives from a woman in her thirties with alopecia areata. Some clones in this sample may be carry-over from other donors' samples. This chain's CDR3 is CASSPSLGGYTF. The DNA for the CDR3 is TGTGCCAGCTCACCATCTTTGGGTGGCTACACCTTC.